The following is a T cell receptor (beta chain) sequence with its context. Treatment defined: randomized to nivolumab then ipilimumab (arm A) or the reverse (arm B). PBMC sorting kept live CD3+CD8+ cells without CD19 or CD56. The record originates from a study of sequential checkpoint blockade in melanoma. Across the whole study: Each arm's sequence ended with maintenance nivolumab.

Only in-frame clones appear in the TCRdb table, and some are missing; sequencing was by immunoSEQ multiplex PCR. This sample has tens of thousands of clones, with roughly nine tenths found just once. Germline V gene data show CDR1 as MNHEY and CDR2 as SMNVEV (reference sequence). The CDR3 is made up of 14 amino acids. V gave up 2 bases and J gave up 6 bases, with 12 bases separating them. The clonotype originates from a human donor with melanoma. This rearrangement joins TRBV27 to TRBJ2-3; the D gene is possibly TRBD2 (6 bases). The sequenced sample was CD8+ T cells sorted from blood (inferred from file names), obtained from a patient given nivolumab and ipilimumab in sequence. The CDR3 here is CASSLAGFTDTQYF. CDR3 sequence (DNA): TGTGCCAGCAGTTTAGCGGGATTCACGGATACGCAGTATTTT.